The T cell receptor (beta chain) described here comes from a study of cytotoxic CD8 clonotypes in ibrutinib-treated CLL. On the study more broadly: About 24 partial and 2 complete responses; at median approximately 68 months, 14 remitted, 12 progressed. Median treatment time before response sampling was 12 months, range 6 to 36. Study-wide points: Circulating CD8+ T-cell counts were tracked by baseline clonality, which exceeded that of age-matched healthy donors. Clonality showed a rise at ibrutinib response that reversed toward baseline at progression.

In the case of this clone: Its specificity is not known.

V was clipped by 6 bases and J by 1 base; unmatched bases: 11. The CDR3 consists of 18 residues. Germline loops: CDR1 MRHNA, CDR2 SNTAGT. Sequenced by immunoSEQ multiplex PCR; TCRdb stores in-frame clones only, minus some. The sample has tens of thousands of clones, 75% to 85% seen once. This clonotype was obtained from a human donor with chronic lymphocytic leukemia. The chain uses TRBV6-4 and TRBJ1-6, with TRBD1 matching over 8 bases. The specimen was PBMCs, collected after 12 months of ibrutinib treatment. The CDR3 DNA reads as TGTGCCAGCAGCCACTGGACAGGGCCGGCATCCTATAATTCACCCCTCCACTTT. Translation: CASSHWTGPASYNSPLHF.